Presented here are 13 T cell receptor beta chains from one specimen sequenced in a study of T cells in Graves' hyperthyroidism and ophthalmopathy. Regions amplified from RNA transcripts were the TCR beta CDR3 regions. HTBI primers drove first-round RT-PCR of the TCR CDR3. TCRdb re-analysed the multiplex PCR reads in MiXCR, keeping a single row per CDR3 protein. The sample holds hundreds of thousands of distinct CDR3 sequences, about a sixth seen once. Sample: blood. The receptors were gathered from a woman between 18 and 29 years old with Graves' ophthalmopathy.

This clonotype was observed many times. The V call is TRBV6-1, the J call TRBJ2-5, with D tentatively TRBD2 (6 bases). Between the trimmed V and J ends, which lost 5 bases and 5 bases, there was a span of 18 bases. Germline V lookup: CDR1 MNHNS, CDR2 SASEGT. CDR3 length: 15 residues. The CDR3 is CASSPGLVGRETQYF. CDR3 nucleotides: TGTGCCAGCAGTCCCGGGTTGGTAGGGAGGGAGACCCAGTACTTC.

Here the CDR3 DNA reads TGTGCCAGCAGCACATCGGACAGGGCGGCCGAAGCTTTCTTT. Protein: CASSTSDRAAEAFF. The chain combines TRBV9 with TRBJ1-1; 8 bases are shared with TRBD1. Unmatched junction bases numbered 10, after V lost 4 bases and J lost 8 bases. The CDR3 loop spans 14 amino acids. Germline V CDR1 and CDR2: SGDLS, YYNGEE.

The table lists this clonotype with a few counts. CDR3 protein: CASREGSGTEAFF. CDR3 DNA: TGTGCCAGCAGGGAGGGGAGCGGCACTGAAGCTTTCTTT. The rearrangement uses TRBV6-4 and TRBJ1-1, with D maybe TRBD1 (5 bases). This CDR3 region has 13 residues. The germline V gene has CDR1 MRHNA and CDR2 SNTAGT. V lost 6 bases to trimming and J lost 4 bases, with 12 bases between them.

This clonotype was seen more than once but under ten times. V is TRBV25-1 and J is TRBJ1-1; D remains ambiguous. Germline CDR1 MGHDK, CDR2 SYGVNS. Trimming took 6 bases from V and 4 from J, leaving 18 bases between them. The CDR3 contains 15 residues. The CDR3 region is CASSEGRGLPTEAFF. Here the CDR3 DNA reads TGTGCCAGCAGCGAAGGACGCGGCCTACCCACTGAAGCTTTCTTT.

This clonotype was counted at least ten times. The J gene is TRBJ2-1, the V gene TRBV29-1; D might be TRBD1 or TRBD2, each matching 5 bases. Between the trimmed V and J ends, which lost 7 bases and 8 bases, there was a span of 9 bases. CDR1 SQVTM and CDR2 ANQGSEA come from the germline V gene. CDR3 length: 10 residues. In DNA, the CDR3 is TGCAGCGCGGGGCAACATGAGCAGTTCTTC. Translated, it gives CSAGQHEQFF.

This clonotype has a count of ten or more. CDR3 protein: CASSLIGGRDGYTF. In DNA form, the CDR3 reads TGTGCCAGCAGCTTAATAGGGGGAAGGGATGGCTACACCTTC. The V call is TRBV11-2, the J call TRBJ1-2; a possible D gene is TRBD1 (6 bases). The ends were cut back, 2 bases at V and 6 bases at J, with 13 bases in the middle. This CDR3 is 14 amino acids long. Germline CDR1 SGHAT, CDR2 FQNNGV.

The sample holds many counts of this clonotype. The chain's CDR3 is CASSSWGDSYGYTF. The CDR3 DNA follows: TGTGCCAGCAGTTCCTGGGGGGATTCCTATGGCTACACCTTC. The chain employs TRBV6-2 or TRBV6-3 and TRBJ1-2; TRBD1 is a possible D gene (5 bases). The length of the CDR3 is 14 residues. With 4 bases removed from V and 4 bases from J, the gap between germline ends came to 13 bases. Germline V gives CDR1 MNHEY, CDR2 SVGEGT.

Comment on this clonotype: This may be a read error: a much more frequent sequence differs by one nucleotide. The V call is TRBV6-1, the J call TRBJ2-7; 9 nucleotides match TRBD1. The CDR3 consists of 13 residues. Trimming cost V 6 bases and J 3 bases; bases outside gene matches: 3. Germline-derived CDR1 and CDR2 are MNHNS and SASEGT. The CDR3: CASRSTGGYEQYF. The CDR3 DNA follows: TGTGCCAGCAGATCGACAGGGGGCTACGAGCAGTACTTC.

This clonotype was counted ten times or more. V and J are TRBV7-8 and TRBJ2-3; the D is unclear. Per the germline V gene, CDR1 is SGHVS and CDR2 is FQNEAQ. This CDR3 spans 15 amino acids. The ends were cut back, 5 bases at V and 0 bases at J, with 12 bases in the middle. DNA for the CDR3: TGTGCCAGCAGCCGCCGGGCAATTAGCACAGATACGCAGTATTTT. Its protein is CASSRRAISTDTQYF.

Many counts were recorded for this clonotype. V and J are TRBV20-1 and TRBJ2-5, with 12 bases aligning to TRBD2. J lost 3 bases, V lost 6 bases, and 5 bases had no gene match. In germline, CDR1 is DFQATT, CDR2 SNEGSKA (reference sequence). The CDR3 covers 14 residues. The CDR3 DNA follows: TGCAGTGCAGACCGGACTAGCGGGGAAGAGACCCAGTACTTC. This encodes CSADRTSGEETQYF.

The sample holds many counts of this clonotype. This chain connects TRBV11-3 to TRBJ2-3; TRBD2 aligns across 8 bases. Germline lookup yields CDR1 SGHNT and CDR2 YENEEA. This CDR3 region has 13 residues. V lost 5 bases to trimming and J lost 6 bases; unmatched junction nucleotides: 4. In nucleotides, the CDR3 is TGTGCCAGCAGCAGAAGACTAGCGGATACGCAGTATTTT. Translating gives CASSRRLADTQYF.

Many counts were recorded for this clonotype. V is TRBV18 and J is TRBJ2-3, with D uncertain. The CDR3 is made up of 14 amino acids. Trimming cost V 2 bases and J 4 bases, with 10 bases left between them. The germline gives CDR1 KGHSH, CDR2 LQKENI. CDR3 sequence: CASSPKTSADTQYF. The CDR3 nucleotides read TGTGCCAGCTCACCAAAGACGTCGGCAGATACGCAGTATTTT. Full variable domain (missing parts from reference TRBV18 and TRBJ2-3): NAGVMQNPRHLVRRRGQEARLRCSPMKGHSHVYWYRQLPEEGLKFMVYLQKENIIDESGMPKERFSAEFPKEGPSILRIQQVVRGDSAAYFCASSPKTSADTQYFGPGTRLTVL.

In its sample, this clonotype was seen many times. The chain recombines TRBV10-1 with TRBJ2-5; 11 nucleotides agree with TRBD2. The germline V gene has CDR1 WNHNN and CDR2 SYGVQD (reference sequence). V trimming: 3 bases; J trimming: 5 bases; junction bases outside the gene matches: 5. CDR3 length equals 15 residues. CDR3 in DNA: TGCGCCAGCAGTGAAGGACTAGCGGGTGCGGAGACCCAGTACTTC. Encoded protein: CASSEGLAGAETQYF.